This T cell receptor beta chain was sequenced in a study of T cells in Graves' hyperthyroidism and ophthalmopathy. RNA transcripts were the template for amplifying TCR beta CDR3 regions. The HTBI primer set drove a first-round RT-PCR of the TCR CDR3. TCRdb analysed the multiplex PCR reads with MiXCR anew, one entry per CDR3 protein. The data show 250,000 to 350,000 distinct CDR3 sequences, approximately 23% seen once. Between the trimmed V and J ends, which lost 2 bases and 7 bases, there was a span of 17 bases. Germline loops: CDR1 MNHEY, CDR2 SVGEGT. The CDR3 runs to 15 residues. This receptor was taken from a man aged 25-45 years with Graves' ophthalmopathy. The sample comprised blood. The gene calls are TRBV6-2 or TRBV6-3 and TRBJ1-1; a possible D gene is TRBD1 (6 bases). CDR3 in amino acids: CASSYDGGGGSEAFF. The CDR3 nucleotides read TGTGCCAGCAGTTACGACGGTGGGGGCGGGAGTGAAGCTTTCTTT.